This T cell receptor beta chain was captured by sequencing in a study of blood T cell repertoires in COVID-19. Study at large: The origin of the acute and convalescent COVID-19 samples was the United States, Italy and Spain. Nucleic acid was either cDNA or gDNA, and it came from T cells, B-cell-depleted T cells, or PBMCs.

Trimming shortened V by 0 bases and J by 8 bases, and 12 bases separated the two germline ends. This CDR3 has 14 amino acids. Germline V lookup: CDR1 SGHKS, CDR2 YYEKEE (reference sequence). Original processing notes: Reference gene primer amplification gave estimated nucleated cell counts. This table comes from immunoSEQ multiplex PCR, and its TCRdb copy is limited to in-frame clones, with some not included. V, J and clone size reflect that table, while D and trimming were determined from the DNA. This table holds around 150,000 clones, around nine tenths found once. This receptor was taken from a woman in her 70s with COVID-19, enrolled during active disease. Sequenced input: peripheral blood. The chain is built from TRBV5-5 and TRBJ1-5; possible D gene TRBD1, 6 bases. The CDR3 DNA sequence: TGTGCCAGCAGCTTGGGAGGGGGAGAAAAGCCCCAGCATTTT. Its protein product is CASSLGGGEKPQHF.